Below are 21 T cell receptor beta chains sequenced from a single sample in a study of cytomegalovirus exposure and HLA in healthy donors. The PCR had 60 Vbeta and 13 Jbeta primers. Data came from immunoSEQ multiplex PCR; TCRdb stores just in-frame clones and leaves some out. The table has about 200,000 clones, less than 90% seen once. The sequencing input was PBMCs. These receptors originate from a woman aged 30 to 39 in good health and CMV-seronegative.

The genes are TRBV5-1 and TRBJ2-7; TRBD2 is a possible D gene (6 bases). Deletions cut 3 bases from V and 3 bases from J, with 13 bases between. This CDR3 region has 14 residues. Germline CDR1 SGHRS, CDR2 YFSETQ. CDR3 residues: CASSYTGLSYEQYF. The CDR3 coding sequence is TGCGCCAGCAGCTATACGGGACTCAGCTACGAGCAGTACTTC.

The chain's CDR3 is CASSMVTGRTGYTF. Here the CDR3 DNA reads TGTGCCAGCAGTATGGTGACAGGGAGGACTGGCTACACCTTC. The chain couples TRBV2 to TRBJ1-2, with TRBD1 matching over 7 bases. V trimming: 5 bases; J trimming: 7 bases; junction bases outside the gene matches: 10. The CDR3 extends over 14 amino acids. Per the germline V gene, CDR1 is SNHLY and CDR2 is FYNNEI.

The V call is TRBV28, the J call TRBJ2-5; TRBD1 agrees at 7 bases. Germline V gene data show CDR1 as MDHEN and CDR2 as SYDVKM. The CDR3 spans 12 residues. V lost 4 bases to trimming and J lost 7 bases; unmatched junction nucleotides: 3. The CDR3 coding sequence is TGTGCCAGCAGTTGGCCAGGGGGGACCCAGTACTTC. Encoded protein: CASSWPGGTQYF.

The chain recombines TRBV29-1 with TRBJ1-5; D possibly corresponds to TRBD1 (5 bases). The V end was cut by 6 bases, the J end by 2 bases, with 11 bases between. The CDR3 spans 13 residues. Germline CDR1 is SQVTM and CDR2 is ANQGSEA. In nucleotides, the CDR3 is TGCAGCGTCGGGGGAGGAGGCAATCAGCCCCAGCATTTT. It yields the protein CSVGGGGNQPQHF. Drawing the rest from reference TRBV29-1 and TRBJ1-5, the complete variable domain is SAVISQKPSRDICQRGTSLTIQCQVDSQVTMMFWYRQQPGQSLTLIATANQGSEATYESGFVIDKFPISRPNLTFSTLTVSNMSPEDSSIYLCSVGGGGNQPQHFGDGTRLSIL.

V is TRBV2 and J is TRBJ1-2; TRBD1 matches at 10 bases. Germline V gives CDR1 SNHLY, CDR2 FYNNEI. The CDR3 runs 15 residues. V trimming: 8 bases; J trimming: 2 bases; junction bases outside the gene matches: 8. Here the CDR3 DNA reads TGTGCCAGCGAGGGACAGGGGTTCACAAACTATGGCTACACCTTC. Translating gives CASEGQGFTNYGYTF.

This clone was detected only a few times. This chain joins TRBV5-4 and TRBJ2-5; no definite D call. The CDR3 is 13 residues long. Germline CDR1 SGHNT, CDR2 YYREEE (reference sequence). V lost 5 bases and J 4 bases, leaving 12 bases between the germline ends. CDR3 amino acids: CASSVGVGETQYF. CDR3 sequence (DNA): TGTGCCAGCAGTGTGGGCGTCGGAGAGACCCAGTACTTC.

The chain has TRBV29-1 and TRBJ1-5; D gene uncertain. CDR3 length: 18 amino acids. V lost 1 base and J lost 0, with 19 bases in between. CDR1 SQVTM and CDR2 ANQGSEA come from the germline V gene. The CDR3 protein is CSVEGQAEGLYSNQPQHF. The CDR3 DNA is TGCAGCGTTGAAGGGCAGGCGGAGGGTCTTTATAGCAATCAGCCCCAGCATTTT.

The chain combines TRBV7-8 with TRBJ2-7; the match to TRBD2 covers 8 bases. In germline, CDR1 is SGHVS, CDR2 FQNEAQ. The V gene end was trimmed by 3 bases and the J gene end by 2 bases; junction bases not matched to a gene: 3. CDR3 size: 14 residues. The CDR3 DNA follows: TGTGCCAGCAGCTTTTTGCGGGAGGCCTACGAGCAGTACTTC. Translating it yields CASSFLREAYEQYF.

This clone was seen only a few times. The chain is built from TRBV7-9 and TRBJ1-4, with D perhaps TRBD1 (5 bases). This CDR3 region has 15 residues. With 5 bases removed from V and 3 bases from J, the gap between germline ends came to 13 bases. CDR1 is SEHNR and CDR2 is FQNEAQ in the germline V gene (reference sequence). The CDR3 region has the DNA TGTGCCAGCAGCGTTGGACTAGGGGCTAATGAAAAACTGTTTTTT. Encoded protein: CASSVGLGANEKLFF. Using reference TRBV7-9 and TRBJ1-4 for the parts outside the CDR3, the full variable domain is DTGVSQNPRHKITKRGQNVTFRCDPISEHNRLYWYRQTLGQGPEFLTYFQNEAQLEKSRLLSDRFSAERPKGSFSTLEIQRTEQGDSAMYLCASSVGLGANEKLFFGSGTQLSVL.

This clone was seen more than once but under ten times. The chain employs TRBV29-1 and TRBJ1-1; TRBD1 is a possible D gene (5 bases). The CDR3 has 12 residues. Per germline, CDR1 SQVTM and CDR2 ANQGSEA. V was pared by 3 bases and J by 14 bases, with 19 bases between. CDR3 loop: CSVERPTDSRFF. The DNA for the CDR3 is TGCAGCGTTGAGCGTCCGACAGACTCGCGCTTCTTT.

The rearrangement joins TRBV6-1 to TRBJ1-6; TRBD1 matches at 7 bases. Germline V CDR1 and CDR2: MNHNS, SASEGT. Losses at the gene ends were 2 bases for V and 1 base for J; bases not matched to a gene: 8. The CDR3 covers 18 residues. The CDR3: CASSETGTASSYNSPLHF. The CDR3 DNA follows: TGTGCCAGCAGTGAAACGGGGACAGCCTCTTCCTATAATTCACCCCTCCACTTT.

The V call is TRBV9, the J call TRBJ1-3, with 7 bases aligning to TRBD1. The CDR3 sequence is 18 residues long. Germline V gene data show CDR1 as SGDLS and CDR2 as YYNGEE. V lost 0 bases and J lost 5; bases outside the gene matches: 14. The CDR3: CASSVGNPGTDDRNTIYF. The CDR3 DNA reads TGTGCCAGCAGCGTAGGAAATCCCGGGACAGATGACCGAAACACCATATATTTT.

The chain links TRBV5-4 to TRBJ2-1; 8 nucleotides line up with TRBD2. CDR1 is SGHNT and CDR2 is YYREEE in the germline V gene (reference sequence). Germline trimming cut 4 bases from V and 1 base from J; bases unmatched to any gene: 13. CDR3 size: 18 residues. The CDR3 protein is CASSPSAGGASSYNEQFF. In DNA form, the CDR3 reads TGTGCCAGCAGCCCATCTGCCGGGGGGGCATCGTCCTACAATGAGCAGTTCTTC.

This chain connects TRBV6-1 to TRBJ1-1; D is perhaps TRBD1 (5 bases). The CDR3 sequence is 14 residues long. Germline lookup yields CDR1 MNHNS and CDR2 SASEGT. The germline V and J ends were trimmed by 7 bases and 1 base, with 13 bases remaining between them. The CDR3 is CASIKEGSNTEAFF. As DNA, the CDR3 is TGTGCCAGCATTAAGGAGGGGTCGAACACTGAAGCTTTCTTT.

The V call is TRBV7-9, the J call TRBJ2-1; 9 bases are shared with TRBD1. The CDR3 sequence is 16 residues long. The V gene end was trimmed by 2 bases and the J gene end by 8 bases; junction bases not matched to a gene: 10. Looked up from germline, CDR1 is SEHNR and CDR2 is FQNEAQ (reference sequence). In nucleotides, the CDR3 is TGTGCCAGCAGCTTACTGGGACAGGGAAATTTAGATGAGCAGTTCTTC. Its translation is CASSLLGQGNLDEQFF.

This rearrangement joins TRBV5-1 to TRBJ2-1; weak D call: TRBD2 (5 bases). Trimming took 4 bases from V and 3 from J, leaving 23 bases between them. The CDR3 loop spans 18 amino acids. Per the germline V gene, CDR1 is SGHRS and CDR2 is YFSETQ. Written as DNA, the CDR3 is TGCGCCAGCAGCAGACGCGGCCGCCCGGAGGAGGTCTACAATGAGCAGTTCTTC. It yields the protein CASSRRGRPEEVYNEQFF.

The chain is built from TRBV7-6 and TRBJ1-1, with TRBD1 identical over 7 bases. The germline V gene has CDR1 SGHVS and CDR2 FNYEAQ. The CDR3 loop spans 12 amino acids. With 5 bases clipped from V and 5 bases from J, the junction kept 2 bases outside the gene matches. In DNA, the CDR3 is TGTGCCAGCAGCCCCAGGGGGACTGAAGCTTTCTTT. It yields the protein CASSPRGTEAFF.

V is TRBV25-1 and J is TRBJ2-7, with D possibly TRBD1 on 6 matching bases. Germline CDR1 and CDR2: MGHDK and SYGVNS. Trimming left V 5 bases short and J 1 base short, with 9 bases between. This CDR3 has 13 residues. DNA for the CDR3: TGTGCCAGCAGTTCCAGGGGATCCTACGAGCAGTACTTC. Protein sequence: CASSSRGSYEQYF.

For this clone: Different DNA sequences within this sample yield the same CDR3. This chain joins TRBV4-2 and TRBJ2-3; the D gene is possibly TRBD2 (6 bases). Germline values: CDR1 LGHNA, CDR2 YNFKEQ. Trimming pared 0 bases from V and 3 bases from J, leaving 7 bases between. The CDR3 is made up of 14 amino acids. CDR3 bases: TGTGCCAGCAGCCAAGACCGGGGGACAGATACGCAGTATTTT. It specifies CASSQDRGTDTQYF.

The chain combines TRBV2 with TRBJ1-5; weak D call: TRBD1 (6 bases). Trimming pared 2 bases from V and 4 bases from J, leaving 15 bases between. In germline, CDR1 is SNHLY, CDR2 FYNNEI. This CDR3 is built from 16 residues. The CDR3 sequence is CASSEHGGLSNQPQHF. The CDR3 DNA sequence: TGTGCCAGCAGTGAACACGGGGGGCTATCGAATCAGCCCCAGCATTTT.

The chain carries TRBV9 and TRBJ2-1; perhaps TRBD2 as D (5 bases). Germline CDR1 reads SGDLS; CDR2 reads YYNGEE. Trimming pared 4 bases from V and 8 bases from J, leaving 16 bases between. CDR3 size: 14 residues. CDR3 nucleotides: TGTGCCAGCAGCCCCTCAGCGGCATCGGATGAGCAGTTCTTC. This translates into CASSPSAASDEQFF.